Given below is one T cell receptor beta chain in context. The antigen remains undetermined. The CDR3 has 14 amino acids. Per germline, CDR1 SEHNR and CDR2 FQNEAQ (reference sequence). V was trimmed by 2 bases and J by 6 bases, leaving 10 bases between them. The entry originates in a study of vaccination effects on CD4 cells after COVID-19. Looking at the study overall: Following the second dose by a median of 72 days, the post-vaccine samples were obtained.

Some clones are missing from TCRdb's copy, which holds only in-frame ones; the method was immunoSEQ multiplex PCR. The sample lists tens of thousands of clones, around 73% occurring once. ViraFEST assay sequencing came after antigen-specific CD4+ T cells were expanded with viral peptide pools. Following culture for approximately ten days, CD4+ T cells were isolated. All study participants received two doses of BNT162b2 or mRNA-1273 vaccine. Days 3 and 7 saw half the medium replaced with IL-2 medium. This specimen was CD4+ T cells from PBMCs cultured with HCoV-229E spike peptides, taken after COVID-19 vaccination. This clonotype was sampled from a human donor who received a COVID-19 vaccine. This rearrangement joins TRBV7-9 to TRBJ2-2; a possible D gene is TRBD2 (5 bases). As DNA, the CDR3 is TGTGCCAGCAGCTTATCCGAGGGTTCCGGGGAGCTGTTTTTT. Its translation is CASSLSEGSGELFF.